This T cell receptor beta chain was recovered during a study of beta chain features in type 1 diabetes. Study-wide background: Patients looked much like healthy donors when it came to age, gender and cell yields.

By way of CD45RO/CCR7/CD25/CD127/CD95/CD27, the CD4+ regulatory, stem cell-like memory, central memory and naive cells were sorted. As concerns this clone: Its antigen is not identified.

Broader study findings: An over-representation of cells with high TCR expression could result from cDNA sequencing. People with Type 1 diabetes carried modestly yet significantly shorter TCRB CDR3s in all four CD4+ subsets.

Reverse transcription of all isolated RNA meant that expressed TCRB transcripts were sequenced. Measured with immunoSEQ multiplex PCR; TCRdb has only the in-frame clones, and not every one. The sample lists hundreds of thousands of clones, roughly 12% occurring once. Material for sequencing was naive CD4+ T cells from blood. The receptor comes from a young woman with type 1 diabetes.

CDR3 DNA: TGTGCCAGCAGCGTACAGACAGGGGGTGGCTACACCTTC. Its protein product is CASSVQTGGGYTF. The chain couples TRBV9 to TRBJ1-2; TRBD1 matches 9 bases. This CDR3 is built from 13 residues. The junction had 2 bases not matched to a gene; V was cut back by 1 base and J by 7 bases. CDR1 and CDR2 from the germline V gene are SGDLS and YYNGEE. The full variable domain, rest sourced from reference TRBV9 and TRBJ1-2, is DSGVTQTPKHLITATGQRVTLRCSPRSGDLSVYWYQQSLDQGLQFLIQYYNGEERAKGNILERFSAQQFPDLHSELNLSSLELGDSALYFCASSVQTGGGYTFGSGTRLTVV.